Shown below are 2 T cell receptor beta chains from a single sample sequenced in a study of HIV-infected patients and healthy controls. The repertoire came from unfractionated whole blood and reflected all unsorted peripheral T cells. cDNA was made from roughly 470 ng RNA using alpha and beta constant primers. Using multiplexing indices, alpha and beta chain libraries were generated apart by chain-specific third strand synthesis. From the 5' RACE reads, TCRdb called clonotypes with MiXCR, one entry per CDR3 protein. The sample records 9,500 to 15,000 distinct CDR3 sequences, around 9% being singletons. The sequenced sample was blood, obtained before antiretroviral therapy. These receptor sequences come from an adult with HIV infection. The donor label of this sample is uncertain.

This clonotype was seen many times. The V and J genes are TRBV9 and TRBJ2-3; no clear D. V lost 0 bases and J lost 6, with 14 bases in between. The CDR3 has 15 amino acids. Germline values: CDR1 SGDLS, CDR2 YYNGEE. In DNA, the CDR3 is TGTGCCAGCAGCGTAGATCTGGACCTCTTTGATACGCAGTATTTT. Its translation is CASSVDLDLFDTQYF. Using reference TRBV9 and TRBJ2-3 for the parts outside the CDR3, the full variable domain is DSGVTQTPKHLITATGQRVTLRCSPRSGDLSVYWYQQSLDQGLQFLIQYYNGEERAKGNILERFSAQQFPDLHSELNLSSLELGDSALYFCASSVDLDLFDTQYFGPGTRLTVL.

By share of the sample, this clonotype is medium-sized (0.01 to 0.1%). CDR3 in DNA: TGCGCCAGCAGCTTGGGGAGGACAGAGGACTATGGCTACACCTTC. It translates to CASSLGRTEDYGYTF. The V call is TRBV5-1, the J call TRBJ1-2; TRBD1 might be the D (6 bases). Germline CDR1 and CDR2: SGHRS and YFSETQ. The CDR3 spans 15 residues. Trimming pared 0 bases from V and 3 bases from J, leaving 12 bases between.